Below, 12 T cell receptor beta chains from the same sample are listed, as sequenced in a study of response to subunit inactivated influenza vaccine. TCRdb independently ran MiXCR on the RT-PCR reads; one entry per CDR3 protein. The top ten clones hold 5.5% to 7% of a sample with hundreds of thousands of distinct CDR3 sequences, roughly 14% of them seen once. The sequencing here drew on PBMCs from blood, taken 14 to 15 days before vaccination. The receptors come from a man aged 45 to 65 who received an inactivated influenza vaccine.

The chain uses TRBV18 and TRBJ2-1, with a weak D call TRBD1 (6 bases). There are 16 residues in the CDR3. Germline lookup yields CDR1 KGHSH and CDR2 LQKENI. Between the trimmed V and J ends, which lost 1 base and 0 bases, there was a span of 10 bases. In DNA form, the CDR3 reads TGTGCCAGCTCACCACTTCAGGGGAGCTCCTACAATGAGCAGTTCTTC. As protein: CASSPLQGSSYNEQFF.

This clonotype was observed a few times. This chain links TRBV5-1 with TRBJ2-1, with 11 positions matching TRBD2. J gave up 4 bases and V 4 bases, and 7 bases lay outside the gene matches. There are 16 residues in the CDR3. Per germline, CDR1 SGHRS and CDR2 YFSETQ. CDR3 in amino acids: CASSRDGTSGYNEQFF. In DNA, the CDR3 is TGCGCCAGCAGCCGCGACGGGACTAGCGGATACAATGAGCAGTTCTTC. Full variable domain (rest looked up from reference TRBV5-1 and TRBJ2-1): KAGVTQTPRYLIKTRGQQVTLSCSPISGHRSVSWYQQTPGQGLQFLFEYFSETQRNKGNFPGRFSGRQFSNSRSEMNVSTLELGDSALYLCASSRDGTSGYNEQFFGPGTRLTVL.

The V and J genes are TRBV5-6 and TRBJ2-3; 9 positions match TRBD2. This CDR3 comprises 18 residues. V lost 2 bases, J lost 4 bases, and 14 bases stayed unmatched. Germline V gene data show CDR1 as SGHDT and CDR2 as YYEEEE. The CDR3 is CASSLAGGAGGAADTQYF. CDR3 DNA sequence: TGTGCCAGCAGCTTAGCGGGAGGTGCCGGGGGGGCGGCAGATACGCAGTATTTT.

The J gene is TRBJ1-5, the V gene TRBV12-3 or TRBV12-4; 9 bases fit TRBD1. The CDR3 spans 16 residues. V lost 6 bases, J lost 4 bases, and 10 bases stayed unmatched. The CDR3 sequence is CASSPLTGGPNQPQHF. CDR3 nucleotide sequence: TGTGCCAGCAGCCCCTTGACAGGGGGACCAAATCAGCCCCAGCATTTT.

The chain is built from TRBV28 and TRBJ2-1; 7 positions agree with TRBD2. Germline-derived CDR1 and CDR2 are MDHEN and SYDVKM. V shed 5 bases, J shed 0 bases, and the junction held 10 bases outside the gene matches. The CDR3 totals 17 residues. The CDR3 bases are TGTGCCAGCAGTCTCCTGGGGGTAGCGGGCTCCTACAATGAGCAGTTCTTC. Its protein product is CASSLLGVAGSYNEQFF.

This clonotype was recorded a few times. The chain couples TRBV11-2 to TRBJ2-2; D gene uncertain. Trimming removed 0 bases from V and 7 bases from J, with 9 bases in between. The germline V gene has CDR1 SGHAT and CDR2 FQNNGV. The CDR3 length is 14 residues. CDR3 DNA sequence: TGTGCCAGCAGCTTAGATTCGGGTATCGGGGAGCTGTTTTTT. This codes for CASSLDSGIGELFF.

The chain combines TRBV14 with TRBJ1-2; the D gene is possibly TRBD1 (5 bases). Trimming took 6 bases from V and 8 from J, leaving 16 bases between them. CDR3 length: 13 amino acids. Per germline, CDR1 SGHDN and CDR2 FVKESK. The CDR3 protein is CASRPRGARGYTF. CDR3 nucleotide sequence: TGTGCCAGCAGACCTCGAGGGGCGCGGGGCTACACCTTC.

DNA of the CDR3: TGTGCCAGCACCTGGTGGGACCGTAATGAAAAACTGTTTTTT. This gives the protein CASTWWDRNEKLFF. The chain links TRBV12-3 or TRBV12-4 to TRBJ1-4, with D perhaps TRBD1 (5 bases). This CDR3 comprises 14 residues. V lost 7 bases, J lost 4 bases, and 13 bases lay in between.

This clonotype was seen a few times. The genes are TRBV28 and TRBJ2-1, with TRBD1 matching 7 bases. CDR1 MDHEN and CDR2 SYDVKM come from the germline V gene. The CDR3 runs to 16 residues. V lost 8 bases to trimming and J lost 5 bases; unmatched junction nucleotides: 15. The CDR3 DNA follows: TGTGCCAGCCCCCCCCGCCGGGACAGACCTCACAATGAGCAGTTCTTC. Translated, it gives CASPPRRDRPHNEQFF.

This clonotype was detected many times. The J gene is TRBJ2-2, the V gene TRBV7-8, with D perhaps TRBD2 (5 bases). This CDR3 comprises 17 residues. V shed 0 bases and J shed 6 bases, with 17 bases lying between them. The germline gives CDR1 SGHVS, CDR2 FQNEAQ. CDR3 DNA sequence: TGTGCCAGCAGCTTAGCGGGAAGTCCTAGCTTGCCCGGGGAGCTGTTTTTT. It specifies CASSLAGSPSLPGELFF. Based on the CDR3 plus reference TRBV7-8 and TRBJ2-2, the full variable domain is GAGVSQSPRYKVAKRGQDVALRCDPISGHVSLFWYQQALGQGPEFLTYFQNEAQLDKSGLPSDRFFAERPEGSVSTLKIQRTQQEDSAVYLCASSLAGSPSLPGELFFGEGSRLTVL.

This clonotype was detected a few times. The chain has TRBV7-3 and TRBJ2-1; perhaps TRBD1 as D (6 bases). CDR3 length: 15 residues. Germline lookup yields CDR1 SGHTA and CDR2 FQGTGA. Between the trimmed V and J ends, which lost 2 bases and 4 bases, there was a span of 12 bases. DNA of the CDR3: TGTGCCAGCAGCTTAGCCTCGGGACAATACAATGAGCAGTTCTTC. Translating gives CASSLASGQYNEQFF.

This clonotype was seen more than once but under ten times. The rearrangement uses TRBV10-3 and TRBJ2-2; D not resolved. Trimming left V 4 bases short and J 0 bases short, with 9 bases between. CDR1 ENHRY and CDR2 SYGVKD come from the germline V gene. The CDR3 runs 15 residues. CDR3 loop: CAISALTPNTGELFF. Written as DNA, the CDR3 is TGTGCCATCAGTGCCTTAACTCCGAACACCGGGGAGCTGTTTTTT.